These T cell receptor beta chains were read from a single sample in a study of blood T cell repertoires in COVID-19. Assay used: immunoSEQ multiplex PCR; TCRdb lists only in-frame clones, some missing. The table shows 250,000 to 300,000 clones, with around 89% occurring only once. The sequencing sample was made of PBMCs or T cells enriched from blood (not recorded which). The receptors come from a man between 35 and 55 years old who had recovered from COVID-19. The CDR3 runs from the conserved cysteine through the conserved F or W. The order of the fields is V gene, J gene, D gene, clone size, CDR3 DNA, CDR3 protein. D genes are given only for firm matches. Where a row states a size, it is once, few, many or the class of an expanded clone; other rows omit it.

TRBV6-6	TRBJ2-7	TRBD1	-	TGTGCCAGCAGTCCCCCGACAGGGGGCCCCTCCTACGAGCAGTACTTC	CASSPPTGGPSYEQYF
TRBV4-2	TRBJ1-5	-	-	TGTGCCAGCAGCCCTGAGACAGGTGAAAATCAGCCCCAGCATTTT	CASSPETGENQPQHF
TRBV4-2	TRBJ1-2	TRBD1	-	TGTGCCAGCAGCCGAGGACAGGGCGCTTCAACTAACTATGGCTACACCTTC	CASSRGQGASTNYGYTF
TRBV18	TRBJ1-6	-	-	TGTGCCAGCTCACCTCAGGGGATTCGGGTAGACAGGAGCTCCTATAATTCACCCCTCCACTTT	CASSPQGIRVDRSSYNSPLHF
TRBV15	TRBJ2-1	TRBD2	-	TGTGCCACCAGCAGAGATCGATGGCGGGAGAGGAACAATGAGCAGTTCTTC	CATSRDRWRERNNEQFF
TRBV5-1	TRBJ2-1	-	-	TGCGCCAGCAGCTTGGCCGGCCGGGGTCGAAGCTCCTACAATGAGCAGTTCTTC	CASSLAGRGRSSYNEQFF
TRBV18	TRBJ2-7	TRBD1	-	TGTGCCAGCTCAGAGAAACAGGGGGCTGATAACTACGAGCAGTACTTC	CASSEKQGADNYEQYF
TRBV5-6	TRBJ1-6	-	-	TGTGCCAGCAGCTTGGGACAGTACGGTTCACCCCTCCACTTT	CASSLGQYGSPLHF
TRBV28	TRBJ1-3	-	-	TGTGCCAGCAGTCCTGGGGGGGTTGGAAACACCATATATTTT	CASSPGGVGNTIYF
TRBV5-1	TRBJ2-3	TRBD2	-	TGCGCCAGCAGCAATACTAGCGGGGTGTTGGATACGCAGTATTTT	CASSNTSGVLDTQYF
TRBV6-5	TRBJ1-3	TRBD1	-	TGTGCCAGCAGTTACTCGGACAGGGGATTAAGAAACACCATATATTTT	CASSYSDRGLRNTIYF
TRBV25-1	TRBJ2-7	TRBD1	-	TGTGCCAGCAGTGATGCAGGGGGCGCGTACGAGCAGTACTTC	CASSDAGGAYEQYF
TRBV19	TRBJ1-1	-	-	TGTGCCAGTAGTATCCAGACACCTCCTACTGAAGCTTTCTTT	CASSIQTPPTEAFF
TRBV3-1/TRBV3-2	TRBJ1-4	TRBD1	-	TGTGCCAGCAGCCCCTTGGACAGGGGGTCTAATGAAAAACTGTTTTTT	CASSPLDRGSNEKLFF
TRBV30	TRBJ2-5	TRBD2	-	TGTGCCTGGAGTCCCAGCCGGGGGGGATTCCAAGAGACCCAGTACTTC	CAWSPSRGGFQETQYF
TRBV5-1	TRBJ1-1	-	-	TGCGCCAGCAGCTTATACAGCGGAGGGATTGAAGCTTTCTTT	CASSLYSGGIEAFF
TRBV3-1/TRBV3-2	TRBJ2-1	-	-	TGTGCCAGCAGCCCCCGACATAGCTCCTACAATGAGCAGTTCTTC	CASSPRHSSYNEQFF
TRBV28	TRBJ1-4	TRBD1	-	TGTGCCAGCAGTGGGACAGGGGCAACTAATGAAAAACTGTTTTTT	CASSGTGATNEKLFF
TRBV27	TRBJ1-2	-	-	TGTGCCAGCAGTTTAGGGGGGAACTATGGCTACACCTTC	CASSLGGNYGYTF
TRBV30	TRBJ1-2	TRBD1	once	TGTGCCTGGAGGGGGGACAGGGAAGCTAACTATGGCTACACCTTC	CAWRGDREANYGYTF
TRBV16	TRBJ1-6	-	-	TGTGCCAGCAGCCAATCGTCGCAGGGTCGAGATTCACCCCTCCACTTT	CASSQSSQGRDSPLHF
TRBV19	TRBJ1-1	TRBD1	-	TGTGCCAGTAGCCACAGGGGGCTTGCTGAAGCTTTCTTT	CASSHRGLAEAFF
TRBV15	TRBJ1-5	TRBD1	once	TGTGCCACCAGCATTACAGGGGGGGAACAGCCCCAGCATTTT	CATSITGGEQPQHF